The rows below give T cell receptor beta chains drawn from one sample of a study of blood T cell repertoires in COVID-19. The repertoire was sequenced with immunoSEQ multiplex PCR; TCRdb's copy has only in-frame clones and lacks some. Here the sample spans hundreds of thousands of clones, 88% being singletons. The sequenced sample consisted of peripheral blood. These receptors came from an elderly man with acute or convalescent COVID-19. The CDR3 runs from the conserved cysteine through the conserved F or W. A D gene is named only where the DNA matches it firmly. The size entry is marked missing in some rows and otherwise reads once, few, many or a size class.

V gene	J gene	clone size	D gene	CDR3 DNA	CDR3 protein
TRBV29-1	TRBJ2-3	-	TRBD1	TGCAGCGTTGCTGGGACAGGGGCAGATACGCAGTATTTT	CSVAGTGADTQYF
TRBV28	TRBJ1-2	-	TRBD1	TGTGCCAGCACCTTGGACAGGGTAGATGGCTACACCTTC	CASTLDRVDGYTF
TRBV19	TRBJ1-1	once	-	TGTGCCAGTAGTTCCGCAGCGAAGCGTGGTATGAACACTGAAGCTTTCTTT	CASSSAAKRGMNTEAFF
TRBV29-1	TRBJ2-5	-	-	TGCAGCGTTGCGAGAAACAGCCAAGAGACCCAGTACTTC	CSVARNSQETQYF
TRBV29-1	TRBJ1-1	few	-	TGCAGCGTGGTACCACTTAACACTGAAGCTTTCTTT	CSVVPLNTEAFF
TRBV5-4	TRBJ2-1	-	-	TGTGCCAGCAGCTTGGTCCCGGGCTCCTACAATGAGCAGTTCTTC	CASSLVPGSYNEQFF
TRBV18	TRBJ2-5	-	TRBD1	TGTGCCAGCTCACGATTGAGGCCGGGGACAGGGCAAGAGACCCAGTACTTC	CASSRLRPGTGQETQYF
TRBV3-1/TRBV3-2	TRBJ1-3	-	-	TGTGCCAGCAGCCAGGCAGGGGATAGAAACACCATATATTTT	CASSQAGDRNTIYF
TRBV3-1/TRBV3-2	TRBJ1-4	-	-	TGTGCCAGCAGCCCAATTGGGACATCGCAAGAAAAACTGTTTTTT	CASSPIGTSQEKLFF
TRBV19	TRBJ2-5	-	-	TGTGCCAGTAGTATAGGGTTCCGGGGGGCTTCGCAAGAGACCCAGTACTTC	CASSIGFRGASQETQYF
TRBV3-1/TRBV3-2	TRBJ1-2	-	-	TGTGCCAGCAGCCAAGACAGGGTCTCTGGCTACACCTTC	CASSQDRVSGYTF
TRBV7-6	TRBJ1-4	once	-	TGTGCCAGCAGCTTAATGCCCTTTTTCCCGGGGGGCGGTGATGAAAAACTGTTTTTT	CASSLMPFFPGGGDEKLFF
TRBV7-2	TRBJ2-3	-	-	TGTGCCAGCAGCTTAAGGGACTCGCGAGATACGCAGTATTTT	CASSLRDSRDTQYF
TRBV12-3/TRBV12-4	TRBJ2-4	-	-	TGTGCCAGCGGAACGGACAGAAACATTCAGTACTTC	CASGTDRNIQYF
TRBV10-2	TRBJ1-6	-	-	TGCGCCAGCAGTATTTACAGGAATAATTCACCCCTCCACTTT	CASSIYRNNSPLHF
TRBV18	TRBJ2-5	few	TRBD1	TGTGCCAGCTCACCTCGAACCCCGGGACAGGGGGCCGAGACCCAGTACTTC	CASSPRTPGQGAETQYF
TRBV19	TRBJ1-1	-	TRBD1	TGTGCCAGTAGTATGGGGGACAGAAACACTGAAGCTTTCTTT	CASSMGDRNTEAFF
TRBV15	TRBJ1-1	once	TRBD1	TGTGCCACCAGCGGTAACAGGGGCACTGAAGCTTTCTTT	CATSGNRGTEAFF
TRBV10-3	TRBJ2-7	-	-	TGTGCCATCGGAGCGACTGATTTCTCCTACGAGCAGTACTTC	CAIGATDFSYEQYF
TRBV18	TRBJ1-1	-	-	TGTGCCAGCTCACTTGACAGGAAGAACACTGAAGCTTTCTTT	CASSLDRKNTEAFF
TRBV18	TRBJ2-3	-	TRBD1	TGTGCCAGCTCACCACCGAGGGGACAGGGTCTAAGCACAGATACGCAGTATTTT	CASSPPRGQGLSTDTQYF
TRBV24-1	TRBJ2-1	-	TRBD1	TGTGCCACCAGTGATCGACGAGGGACAGTGTACAATGAGCAGTTCTTC	CATSDRRGTVYNEQFF
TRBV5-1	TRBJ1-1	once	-	TGCGCCAGCAGCTTGACAGTGGGGAACACTGAAGCTTTCTTT	CASSLTVGNTEAFF
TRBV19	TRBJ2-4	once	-	TGTGCCAGTAGTCAGATGTCGGACAGTCGTCAGTACTTC	CASSQMSDSRQYF
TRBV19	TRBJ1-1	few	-	TGTGCCAGTAGTATAGCACAGGGAAGCACTGAAGCTTTCTTT	CASSIAQGSTEAFF
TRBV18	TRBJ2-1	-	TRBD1	TGTGCCAGCTCACCTACAGGGGAAGGGAATGAGCAGTTCTTC	CASSPTGEGNEQFF
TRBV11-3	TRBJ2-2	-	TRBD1	TGTGCCAGCAGCTCGCGGTCGGGACAGGGTCGGACCGGGGAGCTGTTTTTT	CASSSRSGQGRTGELFF
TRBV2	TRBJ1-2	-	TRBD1	TGTGCCAGCAGACCCGGACAGGCCGCTAACTATGGCTACACCTTC	CASRPGQAANYGYTF
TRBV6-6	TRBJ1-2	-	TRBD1	TGTGCCAGCAGTCCCCGGACAGGTGGAGGCTACACCTTC	CASSPRTGGGYTF
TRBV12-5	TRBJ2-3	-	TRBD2	TGTGCTAGTGGTTTTGGGCTAGCGGGAGCGACAGATACGCAGTATTTT	CASGFGLAGATDTQYF
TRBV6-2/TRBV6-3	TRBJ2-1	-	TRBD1	TGTGCCAGCAGTGGACAGGGTTTTGAGCAGTTCTTC	CASSGQGFEQFF
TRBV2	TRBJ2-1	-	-	TGTGCCAGCAGTGTGGGGCCCAGCAATGAGCAGTTCTTC	CASSVGPSNEQFF
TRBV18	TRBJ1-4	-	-	TGTGCCAGCTCACCACGACAGTTTAATGAAAAACTGTTTTTT	CASSPRQFNEKLFF
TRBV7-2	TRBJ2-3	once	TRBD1	TGTGCCAGCAGCCAGACTACAGGGGCGCAGTATTTT	CASSQTTGAQYF
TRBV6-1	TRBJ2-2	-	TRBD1	TGTGCCAGCAGTGAACGACAGGGAAAAACCGCCGGGGAGCTGTTTTTT	CASSERQGKTAGELFF
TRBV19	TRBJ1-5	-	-	TGTGCCAGTAGTATTCCTGGACAGCCTGGTCGGAATCAGCCCCAGCATTTT	CASSIPGQPGRNQPQHF
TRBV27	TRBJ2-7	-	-	TGTGCCAGCAGCCCCGCCGGGACACCTTCCTTGTACGAGCAGTACTTC	CASSPAGTPSLYEQYF
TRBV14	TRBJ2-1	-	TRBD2	TGTGCCAGCAGCCAACCCGCGGGGGGTATCGGTGAGCAGTTCTTC	CASSQPAGGIGEQFF
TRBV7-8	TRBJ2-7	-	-	TGTGCCAGCAGCTTAGTGGAGGGTTGGACCTACGAGCAGTACTTC	CASSLVEGWTYEQYF
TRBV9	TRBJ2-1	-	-	TGTGCCAGCAGCCCAAGCCAGGGGCGGGTTGGCAATGAGCAGTTCTTC	CASSPSQGRVGNEQFF
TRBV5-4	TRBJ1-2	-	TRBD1	TGTGCCAGCAGCTTGCCGGTTCAAAAGGGGGCTCATGGCTACACCTTC	CASSLPVQKGAHGYTF
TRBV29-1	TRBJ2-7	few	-	TGCAGCACCACCTGGACTACTCAATCCTACGAGCAGTACTTC	CSTTWTTQSYEQYF
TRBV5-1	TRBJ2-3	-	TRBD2	TGCGCCAGCAGCCCAAGACTAGCGGGGGGCACAGATACGCAGTATTTT	CASSPRLAGGTDTQYF
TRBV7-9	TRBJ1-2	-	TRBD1	TGTGCCAGCAGCTTAGAGACAGGGGTCTATGGCTACACCTTC	CASSLETGVYGYTF
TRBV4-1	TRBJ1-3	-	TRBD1	TGCGCCAGCAGCCAAGTACAGGGGCTAGCTGGAAACACCATATATTTT	CASSQVQGLAGNTIYF
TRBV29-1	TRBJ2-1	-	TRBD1	TGCAGCATCACGGGACAGGGGGCTCCCAATGAGCAGTTCTTC	CSITGQGAPNEQFF
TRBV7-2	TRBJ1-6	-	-	TGTGCCAGCAGCCCCTACGGGGGGGCAAGTAATTCACCCCTCCACTTT	CASSPYGGASNSPLHF
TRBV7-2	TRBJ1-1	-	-	TGTGCCAGCAGCTTAGAAGGGAGCTTAACTGAAGCTTTCTTT	CASSLEGSLTEAFF
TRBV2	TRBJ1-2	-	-	TGTGCCAGCAGTGAAGACAACGCCTATGGCTACACCTTC	CASSEDNAYGYTF
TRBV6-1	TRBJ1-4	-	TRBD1	TGTGCCAGCAGTGAAGTCCGACAGGGGGGAAAACTGTTTTTT	CASSEVRQGGKLFF